This is a list of T cell receptor beta chains from one sample in a study of T cell responses to AZD1222 COVID-19 vaccine. Repertoires were generated with immunoSEQ multiplex PCR, while TCRdb's copy carries only in-frame clones and drops some. The sample holds some 120,000 clones, less than 90% seen once. Here the sequenced sample was peripheral blood, taken on day 0 of AZD1222 vaccination. These receptors were taken from an adult in good health. Both conserved end residues are part of each CDR3. The D gene is left open where the match is weak. Size values are once, few and many counts, or a class for expanded clones, and some rows have none.

v_call: TRBV7-8; d_call: -; clone_size: -; j_call: TRBJ2-5; cdr3_aa: CASSKSRETQYF; cdr3_nt: TGTGCCAGCTCGAAGTCGCGAGAGACCCAGTACTTC
v_call: TRBV28; d_call: -; clone_size: -; j_call: TRBJ1-1; cdr3_aa: CAIRQVLMNTEAFF; cdr3_nt: TGTGCCATCCGACAGGTTCTAATGAACACTGAAGCTTTCTTT
v_call: TRBV6-1; d_call: -; clone_size: -; j_call: TRBJ1-6; cdr3_aa: CASSDQKGAGNSPLHF; cdr3_nt: TGTGCCAGCAGTGACCAGAAGGGCGCTGGTAATTCACCCCTCCACTTT
v_call: TRBV28; d_call: TRBD1; clone_size: -; j_call: TRBJ1-4; cdr3_aa: CATASTKQGRHEKLFF; cdr3_nt: TGTGCCACCGCGAGTACCAAACAGGGGAGACATGAAAAACTGTTTTTT
v_call: TRBV7-9; d_call: -; clone_size: -; j_call: TRBJ2-4; cdr3_aa: CASSSSQLAKNIQYF; cdr3_nt: TGTGCCAGCAGTTCTTCTCAGTTAGCCAAAAACATTCAGTACTTC
v_call: TRBV27; d_call: -; clone_size: once; j_call: TRBJ2-1; cdr3_aa: CASSPGTLSYNEQFF; cdr3_nt: TGTGCCAGCAGCCCCGGTACCCTCTCCTACAATGAGCAGTTCTTC
v_call: TRBV7-2; d_call: -; clone_size: -; j_call: TRBJ2-7; cdr3_aa: CASSFGRGLGSYEQYF; cdr3_nt: TGTGCCAGCAGCTTCGGCCGGGGCCTGGGATCTTACGAGCAGTACTTC
v_call: TRBV6-5; d_call: -; clone_size: -; j_call: TRBJ1-5; cdr3_aa: CASTWQASNQPQHF; cdr3_nt: TGTGCCAGCACCTGGCAGGCCAGCAATCAGCCCCAGCATTTT
v_call: TRBV30; d_call: -; clone_size: -; j_call: TRBJ1-4; cdr3_aa: CAWSEGGSEKLFF; cdr3_nt: TGTGCCTGGAGTGAAGGGGGAAGCGAAAAACTGTTTTTT
v_call: TRBV27; d_call: -; clone_size: once; j_call: TRBJ2-7; cdr3_aa: CASSLQRQAYEQYF; cdr3_nt: TGTGCCAGCAGTCTCCAACGACAAGCCTACGAGCAGTACTTC
v_call: TRBV6-5; d_call: -; clone_size: -; j_call: TRBJ1-1; cdr3_aa: CASMGSKAEAFF; cdr3_nt: TGTGCCAGCATGGGGTCTAAGGCTGAAGCTTTCTTT
v_call: TRBV9; d_call: TRBD1; clone_size: -; j_call: TRBJ2-7; cdr3_aa: CASSPPQGTSYEQYF; cdr3_nt: TGTGCCAGCAGCCCGCCACAGGGGACCTCCTACGAGCAGTACTTC
v_call: TRBV7-2; d_call: -; clone_size: -; j_call: TRBJ1-4; cdr3_aa: CASSLARWNEKLFF; cdr3_nt: TGTGCCAGCAGCTTAGCGAGGTGGAATGAAAAACTGTTTTTT
v_call: TRBV7-9; d_call: -; clone_size: -; j_call: TRBJ1-6; cdr3_aa: CASSLVPNSPLHF; cdr3_nt: TGTGCCAGCAGCTTAGTCCCTAATTCACCCCTCCACTTT
v_call: TRBV5-1; d_call: -; clone_size: -; j_call: TRBJ2-2; cdr3_aa: CASSLEHLANTGELFF; cdr3_nt: TGCGCCAGCAGCTTGGAACACCTAGCGAACACCGGGGAGCTGTTTTTT
v_call: TRBV28; d_call: TRBD2; clone_size: -; j_call: TRBJ2-1; cdr3_aa: CASGDSGSSYNEQFF; cdr3_nt: TGTGCCAGCGGGGATAGCGGGAGCTCCTACAATGAGCAGTTCTTC
v_call: TRBV2; d_call: -; clone_size: -; j_call: TRBJ1-1; cdr3_aa: CASSGGQGQGEAFF; cdr3_nt: TGTGCCAGCAGTGGTGGGCAGGGGCAGGGTGAAGCTTTCTTT
v_call: TRBV9; d_call: -; clone_size: -; j_call: TRBJ2-2; cdr3_aa: CASSDSSYTGELFF; cdr3_nt: TGTGCCAGCAGCGACAGCTCTTACACCGGGGAGCTGTTTTTT
v_call: TRBV5-1; d_call: -; clone_size: once; j_call: TRBJ2-3; cdr3_aa: CASSLGTGNTDTQYF; cdr3_nt: TGCGCCAGCAGCCTGGGGACGGGTAACACAGATACGCAGTATTTT
v_call: TRBV7-2; d_call: TRBD1; clone_size: -; j_call: TRBJ1-5; cdr3_aa: CASSPRTGNQPQHF; cdr3_nt: TGTGCCAGCAGCCCCCGGACAGGGAATCAGCCCCAGCATTTT
v_call: TRBV7-9; d_call: -; clone_size: once; j_call: TRBJ1-1; cdr3_aa: CASSFGPNTEAFF; cdr3_nt: TGTGCCAGCAGCTTTGGGCCCAACACTGAAGCTTTCTTT
v_call: TRBV3-1/TRBV3-2; d_call: TRBD1; clone_size: -; j_call: TRBJ1-6; cdr3_aa: CASSQGTGSSPLHF; cdr3_nt: TGTGCCAGCAGCCAAGGGACAGGTAGTTCACCCCTCCACTTT
v_call: TRBV6-1; d_call: -; clone_size: -; j_call: TRBJ1-2; cdr3_aa: CASSEKTGRNYGYTF; cdr3_nt: TGTGCCAGCAGTGAAAAGACGGGCAGGAACTATGGCTACACCTTC
v_call: TRBV5-1; d_call: -; clone_size: -; j_call: TRBJ1-2; cdr3_aa: CASSPDANYGYTF; cdr3_nt: TGCGCCAGCAGTCCAGACGCGAACTATGGCTACACCTTC